These T cell receptor beta chains were read from a single sample in a study of shared clonotypes between healthy human individuals. TCRdb's table, derived via immunoSEQ multiplex PCR, lists solely in-frame clones and lacks some. The repertoire holds about 2,100,000 clones, with roughly 91% as singletons. The sample taken for sequencing was naive CD8+ T cells from PBMCs. The receptors here all came from a man aged 18 to 29 in good health. Some clones in this sample may be carry-over from other donors' samples. The conserved cysteine and the conserved F or W are not part of the CDR3 here. Expanded clones are given a class, and other clones once, few, many or no size at all.

NA,TRBV30,AWSRQRGTYEQY
NA,TRBV5-8,ASSPGWPTDTQY
few,TRBV15,ATSRDSALNSYEQY
NA,TRBV14,ASSPRLAGAYEQY
NA,TRBV2,ASSARRGTAPNTEAF
NA,TRBV28,ASSLPQGQGKTEAF
NA,TRBV7-6,ASSPYVEYGGSNQPQH
NA,TRBV5-6,ASSLLAGSQETQY
NA,TRBV28,ASSSRGDRFYSNQPQH
few,TRBV2,ASSGQDKVGYT
NA,TRBV6-5,ASSTLPSNEQF
NA,TRBV5-1,ASSTGLDRRHEQF
NA,TRBV30,AWSVGRFNNQPQH
NA,TRBV28,ASRVLGSTEAF
NA,TRBV19,ASSHRGAFGNTIY
NA,TRBV6-1,ASSAPGTGIIMAQH
NA,TRBV7-8,ASSRATGVYYGYT
NA,TRBV27,ASSLGQDPYEQY
NA,TRBV6-4,ASSDSRTPGGTEAF
NA,TRBV7-9,ASSPTRGQETQY
NA,TRBV5-8,ASTGLAGVRVTQY
NA,TRBV9,ASSVGGLGPDTQY
few,TRBV28,ASSSWDSYGYT
once,TRBV2,ASSDGTSGLYYEQY
NA,TRBV5-1,ASSGDRAYEQY
few,TRBV7-9,ASSGQGAYEQY
NA,TRBV4-1,ASSQDELGTGGMNTEAF
few,TRBV7-9,ASTDLAGVETDTQY
few,TRBV2,ASSEGLAYEQY
once,TRBV27,ASSSDYTDTQY
NA,TRBV28,ASKAQGSGTGELF
NA,TRBV4-1,ASSGQGVGSNQPQH
NA,TRBV9,ARKTSGEQF
NA,TRBV4-1,ASSQDRLAGSKDEQF
NA,TRBV29-1,SVRDRGVGSPLH
NA,TRBV19,ASASGGYNEQF
NA,TRBV4-2,ASSQDPGLANEQY